The clone carrying this TCR beta chain was seen many times. The antigen is not known. This specimen comes from a study of T-cell memory formation after mild COVID-19. Study results and caveats: The second-wave clones peaking on day 37 were not confirmed as SARS-CoV-2-specific. Clones contracting day 15 to 85 were balanced CD4/CD8; later expanders leaned CD4+.

MiXCR, run by TCRdb on the 5' RACE reads, gives a single entry per CDR3 protein. Found here are more than 300,000 distinct CDR3 sequences, 20% to 25% of them singletons; the top ten hold 20% to 25%. The germline gives CDR1 MNHEY, CDR2 SVGAGI. V trimming: 5 bases; J trimming: 7 bases; junction bases outside the gene matches: 2. The CDR3 is made up of 14 amino acids. The clonotype originates from a man younger than 30 who had mild COVID-19 (a few samples of this study predate the infection). Cell type and time point are not known. The chain combines TRBV6-5 with TRBJ1-6, with 10 bases that match TRBD1. Sequencing was performed on PBMCs or a T cell subset sorted from them (not recorded which). The CDR3 DNA sequence: TGTGCCAGCAGTACGGGACAGGGGAATTCACCCCTCCACTTT. This gives the protein CASSTGQGNSPLHF.